A selection of T cell receptor beta chains follows, all from one sample in a study of blood T cell repertoires in COVID-19. Data came from immunoSEQ multiplex PCR; TCRdb stores just in-frame clones and leaves some out. The sample consists of about 160,000 clones, approximately 85% of them appearing once. Sequences were obtained from peripheral blood. The receptors come from a woman in her fifties or sixties with COVID-19, enrolled during active disease. Both conserved end residues are trimmed from each CDR3. Clone size is stated in some rows and not others, as once, few, many or a class when expanded.

>NA|TRBV27
ASSPPRGGYT
>once|TRBV7-3
ASSLQGVLLAGEKNEQF
>NA|TRBV5-5
ASSTVPNDSGNTIY
>NA|TRBV18
ASSPNSGETQY
>NA|TRBV4-1
ASSLRRSMNTEAF
>NA|TRBV4-1
ASSQAGDRGAF
>few|TRBV5-1
ASSSGTVMNTEAF
>NA|TRBV9
ASSVGTGLASHEQY
>NA|TRBV9
ASSGGTGTAGELF
>NA|TRBV2
ASSEATGGWSDTEAF
>NA|TRBV9
ASSVGDEQF